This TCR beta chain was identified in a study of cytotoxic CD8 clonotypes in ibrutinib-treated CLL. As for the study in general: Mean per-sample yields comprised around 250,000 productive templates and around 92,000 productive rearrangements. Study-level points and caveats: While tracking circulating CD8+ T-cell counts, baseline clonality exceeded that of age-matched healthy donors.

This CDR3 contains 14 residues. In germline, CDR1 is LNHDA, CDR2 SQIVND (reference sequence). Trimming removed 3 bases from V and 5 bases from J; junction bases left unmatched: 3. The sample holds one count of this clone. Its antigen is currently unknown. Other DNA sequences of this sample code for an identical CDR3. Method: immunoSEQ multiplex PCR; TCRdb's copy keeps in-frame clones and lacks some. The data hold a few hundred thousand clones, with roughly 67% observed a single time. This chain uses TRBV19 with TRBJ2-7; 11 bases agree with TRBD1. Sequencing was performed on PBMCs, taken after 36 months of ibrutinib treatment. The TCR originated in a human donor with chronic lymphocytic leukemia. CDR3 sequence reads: CASSIRDRGNEQYF. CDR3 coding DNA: TGTGCCAGTAGTATTCGGGACAGGGGGAACGAGCAGTACTTC. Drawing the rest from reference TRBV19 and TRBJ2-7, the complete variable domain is DGGITQSPKYLFRKEGQNVTLSCEQNLNHDAMYWYRQDPGQGLRLIYYSQIVNDFQKGDIAEGYSVSREKKESFPLTVTSAQKNPTAFYLCASSIRDRGNEQYFGPGTRLTVT.